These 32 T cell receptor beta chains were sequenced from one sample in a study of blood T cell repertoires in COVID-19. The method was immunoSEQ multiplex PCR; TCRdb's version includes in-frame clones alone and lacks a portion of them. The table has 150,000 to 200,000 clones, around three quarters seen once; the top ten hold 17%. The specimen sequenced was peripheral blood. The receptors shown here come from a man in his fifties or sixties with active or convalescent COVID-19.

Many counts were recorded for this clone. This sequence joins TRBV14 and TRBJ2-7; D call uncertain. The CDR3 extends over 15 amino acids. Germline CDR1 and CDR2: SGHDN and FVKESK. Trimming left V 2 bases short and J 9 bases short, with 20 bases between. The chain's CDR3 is CASSQQQQPYFGQYF. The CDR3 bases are TGTGCCAGCAGCCAACAACAGCAACCCTACTTCGGGCAGTACTTC.

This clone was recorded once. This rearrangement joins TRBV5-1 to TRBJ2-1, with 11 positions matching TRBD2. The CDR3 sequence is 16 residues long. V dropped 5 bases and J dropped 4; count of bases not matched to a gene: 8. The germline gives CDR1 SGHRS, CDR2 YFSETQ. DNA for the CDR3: TGCGCCAGCAGTTTGTCTGGGACTAGCGGTTACAATGAGCAGTTCTTC. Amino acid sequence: CASSLSGTSGYNEQFF.

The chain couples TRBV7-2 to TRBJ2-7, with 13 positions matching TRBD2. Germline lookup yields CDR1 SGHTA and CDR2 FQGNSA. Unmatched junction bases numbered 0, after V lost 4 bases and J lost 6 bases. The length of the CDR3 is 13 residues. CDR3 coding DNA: TGTGCCAGCAGCTGGACTAGCGGGAGCGAGCAGTACTTC. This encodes CASSWTSGSEQYF.

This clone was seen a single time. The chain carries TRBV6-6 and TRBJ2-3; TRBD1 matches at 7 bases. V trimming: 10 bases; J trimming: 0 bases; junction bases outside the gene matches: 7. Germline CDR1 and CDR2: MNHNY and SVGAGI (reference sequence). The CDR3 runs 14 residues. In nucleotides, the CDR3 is TGTGCCACCCAACAGGGGCCTAGCACAGATACGCAGTATTTT. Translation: CATQQGPSTDTQYF.

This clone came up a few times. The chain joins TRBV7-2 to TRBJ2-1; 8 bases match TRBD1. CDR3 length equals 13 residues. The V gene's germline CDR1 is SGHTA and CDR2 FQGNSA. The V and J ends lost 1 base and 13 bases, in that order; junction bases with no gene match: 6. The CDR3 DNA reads TGTGCCAGCAGCTTAGATTTGGGGACAGGTCAGTTCTTC. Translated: CASSLDLGTGQFF.

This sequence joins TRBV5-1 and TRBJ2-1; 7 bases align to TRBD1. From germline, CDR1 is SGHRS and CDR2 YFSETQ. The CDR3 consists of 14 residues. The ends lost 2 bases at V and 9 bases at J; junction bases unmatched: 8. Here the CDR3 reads CASSFRQGAGEQFF. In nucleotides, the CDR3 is TGCGCCAGCAGCTTCCGACAGGGTGCAGGTGAGCAGTTCTTC.

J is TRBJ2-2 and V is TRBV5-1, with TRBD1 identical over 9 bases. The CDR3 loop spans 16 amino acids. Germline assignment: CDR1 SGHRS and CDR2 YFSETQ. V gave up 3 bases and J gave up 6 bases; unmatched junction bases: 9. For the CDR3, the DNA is TGCGCCAGCAGCTCACCGGGACAGGGTTTCCCCGGGGAGCTGTTTTTT. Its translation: CASSSPGQGFPGELFF.

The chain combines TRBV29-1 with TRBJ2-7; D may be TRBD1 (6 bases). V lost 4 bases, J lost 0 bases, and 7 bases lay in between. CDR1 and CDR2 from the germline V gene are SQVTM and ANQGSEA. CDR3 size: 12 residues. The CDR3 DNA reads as TGCAGCGTTGGAGGGGGCTCCTACGAGCAGTACTTC. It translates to CSVGGGSYEQYF.

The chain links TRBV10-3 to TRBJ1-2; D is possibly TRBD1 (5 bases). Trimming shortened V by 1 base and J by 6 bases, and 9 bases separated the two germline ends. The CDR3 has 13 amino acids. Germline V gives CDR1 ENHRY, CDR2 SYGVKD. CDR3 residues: CAISEYRTDGYTF. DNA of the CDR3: TGTGCCATCAGTGAGTACAGGACGGATGGCTACACCTTC.

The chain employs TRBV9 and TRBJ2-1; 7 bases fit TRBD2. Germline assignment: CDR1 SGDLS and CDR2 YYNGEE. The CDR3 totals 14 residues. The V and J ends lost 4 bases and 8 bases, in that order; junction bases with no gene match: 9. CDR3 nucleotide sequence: TGTGCCAGCAGCCCTAGCGGTCACTGGGATGAGCAGTTCTTC. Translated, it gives CASSPSGHWDEQFF.

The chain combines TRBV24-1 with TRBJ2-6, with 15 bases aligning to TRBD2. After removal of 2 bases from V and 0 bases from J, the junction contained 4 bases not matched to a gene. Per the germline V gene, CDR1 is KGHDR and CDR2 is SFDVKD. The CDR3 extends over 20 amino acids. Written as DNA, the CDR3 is TGTGCCACCAGTGATTCCGGGACTAGCGGGAGGCTCTCTGGGGCCAACGTCCTGACTTTC. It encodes CATSDSGTSGRLSGANVLTF.

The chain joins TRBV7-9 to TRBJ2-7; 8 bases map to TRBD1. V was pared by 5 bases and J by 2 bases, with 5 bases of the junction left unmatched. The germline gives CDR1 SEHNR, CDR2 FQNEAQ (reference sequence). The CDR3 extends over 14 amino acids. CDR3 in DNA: TGTGCCAGCAGCCCTGGGGGACAGGCCTACGAGCAGTACTTC. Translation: CASSPGGQAYEQYF.

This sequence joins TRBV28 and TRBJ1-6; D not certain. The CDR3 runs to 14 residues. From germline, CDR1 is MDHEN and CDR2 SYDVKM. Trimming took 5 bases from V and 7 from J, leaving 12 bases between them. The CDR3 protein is CASSLKLRNSPLHF. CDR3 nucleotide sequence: TGTGCCAGCAGTCTAAAGCTGAGGAATTCACCCCTCCACTTT.

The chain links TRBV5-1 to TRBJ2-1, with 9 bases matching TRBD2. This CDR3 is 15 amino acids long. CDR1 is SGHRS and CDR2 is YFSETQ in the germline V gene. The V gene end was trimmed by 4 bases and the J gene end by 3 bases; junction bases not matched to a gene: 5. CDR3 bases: TGCGCCAGCAGCGGATTTAGCGGGAGCTACAATGAGCAGTTCTTC. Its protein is CASSGFSGSYNEQFF.

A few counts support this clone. Here the CDR3 DNA reads TGTGCCAGCTCACCAACGGGAGGGCGAACCGGGGAGCTGTTTTTT. The encoded protein is CASSPTGGRTGELFF. V usage is TRBV18 and J usage is TRBJ2-2, with 8 bases matching TRBD2. V lost 2 bases to trimming and J lost 5 bases; unmatched junction nucleotides: 4. The CDR3 extends over 15 amino acids. The V gene's germline CDR1 is KGHSH and CDR2 LQKENI.

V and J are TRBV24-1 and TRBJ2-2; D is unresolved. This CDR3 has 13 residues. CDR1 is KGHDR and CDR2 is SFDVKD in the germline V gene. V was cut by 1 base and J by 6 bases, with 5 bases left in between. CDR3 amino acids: CATSDFEAGELFF. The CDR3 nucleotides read TGTGCCACCAGTGATTTTGAGGCCGGGGAGCTGTTTTTT.

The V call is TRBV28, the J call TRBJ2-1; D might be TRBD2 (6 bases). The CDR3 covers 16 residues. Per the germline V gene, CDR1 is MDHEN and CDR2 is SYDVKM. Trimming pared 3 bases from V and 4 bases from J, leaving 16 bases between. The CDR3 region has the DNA TGTGCCAGCAGTTTTGGCGGCGGGGCGCCTTACAATGAGCAGTTCTTC. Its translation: CASSFGGGAPYNEQFF.

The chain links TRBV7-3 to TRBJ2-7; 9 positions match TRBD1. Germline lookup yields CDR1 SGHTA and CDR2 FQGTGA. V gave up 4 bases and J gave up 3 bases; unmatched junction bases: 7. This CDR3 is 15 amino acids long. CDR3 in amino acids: CASSSTATGGYEQYF. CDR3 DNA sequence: TGTGCCAGCAGCTCGACGGCGACAGGGGGCTACGAGCAGTACTTC.

This CDR3 reads CASRPTPGQGAQGANVLTF. The CDR3 DNA follows: TGCGCCAGCAGACCGACCCCGGGACAGGGGGCGCAAGGGGCCAACGTCCTGACTTTC. This chain links TRBV4-1 with TRBJ2-6; 12 bases fit TRBD1. This CDR3 spans 19 amino acids. The trim removed 6 bases at V and 4 bases at J, leaving 13 bases unmatched. Per germline, CDR1 MGHRA and CDR2 YSYEKL.

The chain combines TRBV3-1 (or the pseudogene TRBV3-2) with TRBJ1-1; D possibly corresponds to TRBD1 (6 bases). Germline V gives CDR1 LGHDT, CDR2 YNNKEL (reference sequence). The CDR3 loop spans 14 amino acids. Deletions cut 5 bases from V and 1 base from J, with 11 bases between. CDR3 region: CASSLGAPNTEAFF. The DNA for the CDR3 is TGTGCCAGCAGCTTGGGGGCCCCGAACACTGAAGCTTTCTTT.

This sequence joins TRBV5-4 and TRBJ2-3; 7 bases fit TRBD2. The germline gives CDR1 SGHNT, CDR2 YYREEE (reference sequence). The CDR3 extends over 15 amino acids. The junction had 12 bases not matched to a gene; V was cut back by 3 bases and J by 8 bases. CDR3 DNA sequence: TGTGCCAGCAGCTCGAGGACTAGTGACAGAGGTACGCAGTATTTT. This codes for CASSSRTSDRGTQYF. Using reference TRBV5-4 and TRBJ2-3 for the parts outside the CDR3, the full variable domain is ETGVTQSPTHLIKTRGQQVTLRCSSQSGHNTVSWYQQALGQGPQFIFQYYREEENGRGNFPPRFSGLQFPNYSSELNVNALELDDSALYLCASSSRTSDRGTQYFGPGTRLTVL.

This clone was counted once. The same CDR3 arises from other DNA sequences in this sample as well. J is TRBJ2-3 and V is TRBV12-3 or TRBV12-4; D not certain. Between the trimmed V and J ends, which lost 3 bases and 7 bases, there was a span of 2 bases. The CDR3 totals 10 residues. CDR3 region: CASSFNTQYF. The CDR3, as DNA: TGTGCCAGCAGTTTCAATACGCAGTATTTT.

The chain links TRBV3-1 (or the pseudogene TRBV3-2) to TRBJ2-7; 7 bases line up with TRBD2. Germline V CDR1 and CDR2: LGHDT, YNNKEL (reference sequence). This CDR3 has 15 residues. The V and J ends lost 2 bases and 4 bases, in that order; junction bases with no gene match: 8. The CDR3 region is CASSQPAGRRYEQYF. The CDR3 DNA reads TGTGCCAGCAGCCAACCAGCGGGGAGGCGGTACGAGCAGTACTTC.

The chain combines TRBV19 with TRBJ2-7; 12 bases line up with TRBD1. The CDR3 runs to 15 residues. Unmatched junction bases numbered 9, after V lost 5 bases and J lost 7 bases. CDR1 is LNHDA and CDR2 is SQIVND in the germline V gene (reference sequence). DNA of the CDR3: TGTGCCAGTAGTGCTCCGGGACAGGGGGCTGGAGAGCAGTACTTC. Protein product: CASSAPGQGAGEQYF.

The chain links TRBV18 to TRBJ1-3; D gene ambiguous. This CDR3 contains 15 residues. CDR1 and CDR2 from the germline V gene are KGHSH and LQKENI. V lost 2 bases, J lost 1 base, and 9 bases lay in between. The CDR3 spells CASSPRRASGNTIYF. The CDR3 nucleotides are TGTGCCAGCTCACCAAGGAGGGCTTCTGGAAACACCATATATTTT.

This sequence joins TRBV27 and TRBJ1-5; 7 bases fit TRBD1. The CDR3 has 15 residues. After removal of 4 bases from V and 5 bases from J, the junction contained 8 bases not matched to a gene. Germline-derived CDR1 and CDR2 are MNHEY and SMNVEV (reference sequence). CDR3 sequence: CASSSTGEVDQPQHF. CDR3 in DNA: TGTGCCAGCAGTTCTACAGGGGAGGTGGATCAGCCCCAGCATTTT.

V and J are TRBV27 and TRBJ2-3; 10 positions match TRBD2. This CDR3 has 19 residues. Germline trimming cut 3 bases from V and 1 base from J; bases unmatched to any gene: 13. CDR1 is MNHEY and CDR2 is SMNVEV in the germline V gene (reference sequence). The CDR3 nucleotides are TGTGCCAGCAGTTTGTACTCTAGCGGGAGCAGTTGGGGCACAGATACGCAGTATTTT. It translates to CASSLYSSGSSWGTDTQYF.

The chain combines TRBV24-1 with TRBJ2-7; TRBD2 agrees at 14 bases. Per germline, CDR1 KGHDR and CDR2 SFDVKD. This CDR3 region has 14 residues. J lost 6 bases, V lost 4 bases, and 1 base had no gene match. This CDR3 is CATSEGLAGAEQYF. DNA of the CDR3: TGTGCCACCAGTGAGGGACTAGCGGGAGCCGAGCAGTACTTC.

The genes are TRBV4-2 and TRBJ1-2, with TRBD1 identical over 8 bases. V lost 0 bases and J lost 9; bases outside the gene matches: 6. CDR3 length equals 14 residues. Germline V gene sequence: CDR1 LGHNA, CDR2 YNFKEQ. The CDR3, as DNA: TGTGCCAGCAGCCAAGATCGCAGGGGGCTTAGCTACACCTTC. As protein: CASSQDRRGLSYTF.

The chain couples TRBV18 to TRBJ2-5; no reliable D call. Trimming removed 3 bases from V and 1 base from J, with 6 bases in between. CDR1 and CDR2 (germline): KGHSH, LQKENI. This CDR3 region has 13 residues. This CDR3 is CASSPGTQETQYF. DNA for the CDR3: TGTGCCAGCTCACCGGGCACCCAAGAGACCCAGTACTTC.

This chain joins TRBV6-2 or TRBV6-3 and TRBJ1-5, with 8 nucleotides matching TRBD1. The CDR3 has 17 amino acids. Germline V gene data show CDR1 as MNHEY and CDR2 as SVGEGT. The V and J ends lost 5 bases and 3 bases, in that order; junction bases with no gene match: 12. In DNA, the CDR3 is TGTGCCAGCAGTGAGGACAGGGAGTTCCGTTACAATCAGCCCCAGCATTTT. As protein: CASSEDREFRYNQPQHF.

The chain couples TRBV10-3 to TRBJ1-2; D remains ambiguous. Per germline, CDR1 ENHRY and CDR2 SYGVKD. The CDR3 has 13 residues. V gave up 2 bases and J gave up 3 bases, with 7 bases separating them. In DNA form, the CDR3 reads TGTGCCATCAGTGAGAGCCTCTACTATGGCTACACCTTC. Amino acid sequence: CAISESLYYGYTF.